Shown below are 29 T cell receptor beta chains from a single sample sequenced in a study of CD8 T cells in Susac syndrome. RNA in amounts of roughly 0.5 to 1 ug was reverse transcribed with random hexamers. TCRdb fed the immunoSEQ multiplex PCR reads into MiXCR, producing one record per CDR3 protein. In the table there are 100,000 to 150,000 distinct CDR3 sequences, around 92% of which are singletons. The sample was CD4+ T cells from PBMCs. Receptor source: a human donor with multiple sclerosis.

The chain employs TRBV6-2 or TRBV6-3 and TRBJ2-7; 9 positions agree with TRBD1. V lost 7 bases, J lost 3 bases, and 16 bases stayed unmatched. The CDR3 contains 17 residues. Germline lookup yields CDR1 MNHEY and CDR2 SVGEGT. In DNA form, the CDR3 reads TGTGCCAGCACTGGGGACAGGGCTCCCTTGGCCATCTACGAGCAGTACTTC. Translated: CASTGDRAPLAIYEQYF.

The chain couples TRBV20-1 to TRBJ1-1; D remains ambiguous. V was shortened by 4 bases and J by 1 base, with 10 bases between the two germline ends. Per germline, CDR1 DFQATT and CDR2 SNEGSKA (reference sequence). CDR3 length equals 13 residues. The CDR3 loop reads CSANRQGNTEAFF. DNA of the CDR3: TGCAGTGCTAACCGTCAAGGGAACACTGAAGCTTTCTTT.

The CDR3 sequence is CASSQAGYSPGEQFF. Written as DNA, the CDR3 is TGTGCCAGCAGCCAAGCTGGGTATAGCCCCGGTGAGCAGTTCTTC. This sequence joins TRBV3-1 and TRBJ2-1; D is ambiguous. V lost 1 base to trimming and J lost 9 bases, with 16 bases between them. This CDR3 is 15 amino acids long. Germline V gene lookup returns CDR1 LGHDT and CDR2 YNNKEL (reference sequence).

As for this clonotype: The junction does not match germline at one end; this may be a read error. V is TRBV3-1 and J is TRBJ1-2; D unresolved. The CDR3 has 17 amino acids. The germline CDR1 and CDR2 sequences are LGHDT and YNNKEL (reference sequence). The CDR3 loop reads CASSKEFRQAVGYGYTF. As DNA, the CDR3 is TGTGCCAGCAGCAAAGAGTTCCGGCAGGCGGTTGGCTATGGCTACACCTTC.

The gene calls are TRBV15 and TRBJ1-5; TRBD1 aligns across 7 bases. Per the germline V gene, CDR1 is LNHNV and CDR2 is YYDKDF (reference sequence). The CDR3 spans 14 residues. Trimming at V came to 5 bases and at J to 2 bases, leaving 3 bases not matched to a gene. CDR3: CATSLGTGNQPQHF. DNA for the CDR3: TGTGCCACCAGCCTAGGGACAGGCAATCAGCCCCAGCATTTT.

The rearrangement uses TRBV2 and TRBJ2-2; 7 bases agree with TRBD1. Germline trimming cut 10 bases from V and 2 bases from J; bases unmatched to any gene: 7. The CDR3 is made up of 14 amino acids. CDR1 and CDR2 (germline): SNHLY, FYNNEI. In DNA form, the CDR3 reads TGTGCCAAGGACAGGCATAACAACACCGGGGAGCTGTTTTTT. Protein sequence: CAKDRHNNTGELFF.

This rearrangement joins TRBV30 to TRBJ1-6; 7 bases are a match to TRBD1. The CDR3 is 16 residues long. In germline, CDR1 is GTSNPN, CDR2 SVGIG (reference sequence). J lost 6 bases, V lost 4 bases, and 12 bases had no gene match. This CDR3 is CAWTLSGTVSNSPLHF. The CDR3 nucleotides read TGTGCCTGGACCCTGAGCGGGACAGTTAGTAATTCACCCCTCCACTTT.

The table lists this clonotype with a count of one. The chain uses TRBV18 and TRBJ1-1, with no clear D. Trimming stripped 1 base from V and 7 bases from J, with 10 bases between. CDR1 and CDR2 (germline): KGHSH, LQKENI. This CDR3 comprises 13 residues. The CDR3 reads CASSPRLEGEAFF. The CDR3 nucleotides read TGTGCCAGCTCACCACGATTGGAAGGTGAAGCTTTCTTT. The full variable domain, completed using reference TRBV18 and TRBJ1-1, is NAGVMQNPRHLVRRRGQEARLRCSPMKGHSHVYWYRQLPEEGLKFMVYLQKENIIDESGMPKERFSAEFPKEGPSILRIQQVVRGDSAAYFCASSPRLEGEAFFGQGTRLTVV.

This chain joins TRBV11-3 and TRBJ2-3; no reliable D call. CDR1 and CDR2 (germline): SGHNT, YENEEA. Trimming removed 5 bases from V and 5 bases from J, with 5 bases in between. There are 11 residues in the CDR3. The CDR3 spells CASSIIDTQYF. In DNA, the CDR3 is TGTGCCAGCAGCATCATAGATACGCAGTATTTT.

The rearrangement links TRBV6-5 to TRBJ2-5, with 7 nucleotides matching TRBD1. Germline V lookup: CDR1 MNHEY, CDR2 SVGAGI. V shed 0 bases and J 5 bases; nucleotides not matched to a gene: 6. CDR3 length: 15 amino acids. CDR3 sequence: CASSYSKRGPETQYF. The CDR3 nucleotides read TGTGCCAGCAGTTACTCGAAAAGGGGGCCCGAGACCCAGTACTTC.

This sequence joins TRBV7-3 and TRBJ1-1; 8 positions agree with TRBD1. Germline V lookup: CDR1 SGHTA, CDR2 FQGTGA. With 0 bases clipped from V and 1 base from J, the junction kept 1 base outside the gene matches. The CDR3 is made up of 15 amino acids. Here the CDR3 DNA reads TGTGCCAGCAGCTTAACCCAGGGGGCGAACACTGAAGCTTTCTTT. The encoded protein is CASSLTQGANTEAFF. The full variable domain, in which reference TRBV7-3 and TRBJ1-1 provide the parts outside the CDR3, is GAGVSQTPSNKVTEKGKYVELRCDPISGHTALYWYRQSLGQGPEFLIYFQGTGAADDSGLPNDRFFAVRPEGSVSTLKIQRTERGDSAVYLCASSLTQGANTEAFFGQGTRLTVV.

The chain joins TRBV9 to TRBJ2-5; perhaps TRBD2 as D (5 bases). The germline V gene encodes CDR1 SGDLS and CDR2 YYNGEE. The V gene lost 4 bases and the J gene lost 7 bases, with 14 bases spanning the gap. This CDR3 is built from 13 residues. CDR3 in amino acids: CASSPRTAGTQYF. CDR3 in DNA: TGTGCCAGCAGCCCCCGGACCGCGGGGACCCAGTACTTC.

The genes are TRBV30 and TRBJ1-2, with unresolved D. Per the germline V gene, CDR1 is GTSNPN and CDR2 is SVGIG (reference sequence). The V gene lost 5 bases and the J gene lost 4 bases, with 17 bases spanning the gap. This CDR3 is 14 amino acids long. Here the CDR3 DNA reads TGTGCCTGGGGGCCGGGCCTTCAGACCTATGGCTACACCTTC. It codes for CAWGPGLQTYGYTF.

The chain joins TRBV12-3 or TRBV12-4 to TRBJ2-5, with D possibly matching TRBD1 (5 bases). Trimming removed 5 bases at V and 1 base at J, with 8 bases between. The CDR3 extends over 13 amino acids. The CDR3 DNA sequence: TGTGCCAGCAGTCCGACAGTCCAAGAGACCCAGTACTTC. This translates into CASSPTVQETQYF.

In its sample, this clonotype was seen a few times. The rearrangement links TRBV4-1 to TRBJ1-2; possible D gene TRBD1, 6 bases. Germline lookup yields CDR1 MGHRA and CDR2 YSYEKL. The CDR3 sequence is 15 residues long. V gave up 4 bases and J gave up 4 bases, with 16 bases separating them. CDR3 in amino acids: CASSPRQQGGYGYTF. The CDR3, as DNA: TGCGCCAGCAGCCCTCGCCAACAGGGAGGCTATGGCTACACCTTC.

The CDR3 region has the DNA TGTGCCAGCAGCCCGGACGGGGGGGCTGGGCCCCAGCATTTT. This codes for CASSPDGGAGPQHF. The chain uses TRBV7-9 and TRBJ1-5; a possible D gene is TRBD1 (6 bases). The length of the CDR3 is 14 residues. The V end lost 5 bases, the J end lost 9 bases, and 17 bases lay between the germline ends. Per the germline V gene, CDR1 is SEHNR and CDR2 is FQNEAQ (reference sequence).

The gene calls are TRBV20-1 and TRBJ1-5, with unresolved D. Per germline, CDR1 DFQATT and CDR2 SNEGSKA (reference sequence). The CDR3 runs to 12 residues. Trimming took 1 base from V and 6 from J, leaving 7 bases between them. The CDR3 DNA reads TGCAGTGCTAGAGGGGTGGGTCAGCCCCAGCATTTT. This encodes CSARGVGQPQHF.

The chain carries TRBV6-2 or TRBV6-3 and TRBJ2-1; no firm D call. There are 12 residues in the CDR3. Germline V gene lookup returns CDR1 MNHEY and CDR2 SVGEGT. The V end was cut by 5 bases, the J end by 5 bases, with 7 bases between. The CDR3 protein is CASSRRDNEQFF. The CDR3 coding sequence is TGTGCCAGCAGTAGACGGGACAATGAGCAGTTCTTC.

CDR3 in DNA: TGTGCCAGCAGCTTAATCGCGGAGGGGACCCAGTACTTC. It encodes CASSLIAEGTQYF. The V call is TRBV7-2, the J call TRBJ2-5; tentatively, D is TRBD2 (6 bases). Germline CDR1 is SGHTA and CDR2 is FQGNSA. The CDR3 is 13 residues long. V was cut by 2 bases and J by 7 bases, with 11 bases left in between.

The J gene is TRBJ1-3, the V gene TRBV9; tentative D call: TRBD1 (6 bases). The germline CDR1 and CDR2 sequences are SGDLS and YYNGEE. Trimming stripped 3 bases from V and 4 bases from J, with 11 bases between. The CDR3 sequence is 14 residues long. CDR3 in DNA: TGTGCCAGCAGCGCCCTAGACAGGGGAAACACCATATATTTT. The encoded protein is CASSALDRGNTIYF.

The chain has TRBV5-4 and TRBJ1-2; the D gene is possibly TRBD1 (6 bases). CDR1 is SGHNT, CDR2 YYREEE, per germline (reference sequence). The V end lost 0 bases, the J end lost 7 bases, and 10 bases lay between the germline ends. The CDR3 covers 13 residues. CDR3 loop: CASSLDRAGGYTF. In DNA, the CDR3 is TGTGCCAGCAGCTTGGACAGGGCTGGTGGCTACACCTTC.

The chain joins TRBV9 to TRBJ2-4; D is perhaps TRBD2 (5 bases). Trimming took 0 bases from V and 10 from J, leaving 17 bases between them. Per the germline V gene, CDR1 is SGDLS and CDR2 is YYNGEE. The CDR3 is 15 residues long. CDR3 region: CASSVEGSPGSIQYF. CDR3 nucleotides: TGTGCCAGCAGCGTAGAAGGATCTCCGGGGTCAATTCAGTACTTC. The variable domain in full, with the rest retrieved from reference TRBV9 and TRBJ2-4, is DSGVTQTPKHLITATGQRVTLRCSPRSGDLSVYWYQQSLDQGLQFLIQYYNGEERAKGNILERFSAQQFPDLHSELNLSSLELGDSALYFCASSVEGSPGSIQYFGAGTRLSVL.

The chain carries TRBV7-2 and TRBJ2-1; no reliable D call. Germline CDR1 and CDR2: SGHTA and FQGNSA. The CDR3 is 16 residues long. The germline V and J ends were trimmed by 6 bases and 6 bases, with 21 bases remaining between them. In nucleotides, the CDR3 is TGTGCCAGCAGTACACGTGACAAAGGGCCCCTCAATGAGCAGTTCTTC. It encodes CASSTRDKGPLNEQFF.

The CDR3 here is CASSQDRLAGTDTQYF. The CDR3 DNA sequence: TGCGCCAGCAGCCAAGACCGCCTAGCGGGGACAGATACGCAGTATTTT. The genes are TRBV4-3 and TRBJ2-3, with 9 bases that match TRBD2. V lost 0 bases and J lost 3; bases outside the gene matches: 4. The CDR3 sequence is 16 residues long. Germline lookup yields CDR1 LGHNA and CDR2 YSLEER.

This clonotype was seen a few times. The chain combines TRBV5-1 with TRBJ2-7; TRBD1 agrees at 12 bases. This CDR3 contains 13 residues. J was trimmed by 6 bases and V by 7 bases; bases with no gene match: 5. Per the germline V gene, CDR1 is SGHRS and CDR2 is YFSETQ. The CDR3 spells CASRKGQGAEQYF. The CDR3, as DNA: TGCGCCAGCCGGAAGGGACAGGGGGCCGAGCAGTACTTC. Combining the CDR3 with reference TRBV5-1 and TRBJ2-7 gives the whole variable domain KAGVTQTPRYLIKTRGQQVTLSCSPISGHRSVSWYQQTPGQGLQFLFEYFSETQRNKGNFPGRFSGRQFSNSRSEMNVSTLELGDSALYLCASRKGQGAEQYFGPGTRLTVT.

This chain uses TRBV6-5 with TRBJ2-7, with TRBD2 as a possible D gene (6 bases). CDR3 length: 14 amino acids. Trimming stripped 8 bases from V and 2 bases from J, with 16 bases between. Germline lookup yields CDR1 MNHEY and CDR2 SVGAGI. The CDR3 here is CASPSDSGAYEQYF. The CDR3 DNA sequence: TGTGCCAGCCCCTCTGATTCGGGGGCCTACGAGCAGTACTTC.

The V call is TRBV6-2 or TRBV6-3, the J call TRBJ1-5, with D possibly being TRBD1 (5 bases). V lost 8 bases, J lost 5 bases, and 10 bases lay in between. The germline V gene has CDR1 MNHEY and CDR2 SVGEGT. The CDR3 spans 12 residues. The CDR3 DNA reads TGTGCCAGCGGTCGGGGGTATCAGCCCCAGCATTTT. It specifies CASGRGYQPQHF.

This sequence joins TRBV20-1 and TRBJ1-1; D is undetermined. V was shortened by 5 bases and J by 4 bases, with 11 bases between the two germline ends. This CDR3 contains 12 residues. Germline assignment: CDR1 DFQATT and CDR2 SNEGSKA (reference sequence). The chain's CDR3 is CSARLGSTEAFF. CDR3 DNA: TGCAGTGCTCGTCTGGGGAGCACTGAAGCTTTCTTT.

The count of this clonotype is one. This chain links TRBV30 with TRBJ1-5; D not certain. Germline CDR1 reads GTSNPN; CDR2 reads SVGIG (reference sequence). The CDR3 has 13 residues. V lost 7 bases and J lost 7, with 17 bases in between. The CDR3 protein is CAFRPGVGQPQHF. CDR3 nucleotide sequence: TGTGCCTTCAGACCGGGAGTGGGGCAGCCCCAGCATTTT.